This T cell receptor beta chain was sequenced for a study of cytomegalovirus exposure and HLA in healthy donors. The study's findings and limits: Later on, an analysis tied 15,000 to 20,000 TCR beta sequences to HLA alleles at 0.05 false discovery rate. The sole available immune exposure information was CMV serostatus. Per a prior analysis, the majority of TCR beta V segments were productive roughly 87% or roughly 30% of the time.

Turning to this clone: Its antigen remains unidentified.

Germline values: CDR1 KGHSH, CDR2 LQKENI. J lost 1 base, V lost 2 bases, and 2 bases had no gene match. The CDR3 has 15 residues. Researchers ran the PCR with 60 Vbeta and 13 Jbeta primers. In the original workflow: Among the unique TCR beta chains that a later analysis counted, some 73 million in all, around 11 million were shared. Clones were read by immunoSEQ multiplex PCR, and TCRdb kept only the in-frame ones, dropping some. The V and J calls and the clone size are those of that table, but D and trimming were determined from the DNA. The sample includes some 89,000 clones, less than 85% of them seen just once.

This TCR was sampled from a middle-aged man in good health and CMV-seropositive. The V call is TRBV18, the J call TRBJ2-5; 9 nucleotides match TRBD1. Sample: PBMCs. Here the CDR3 reads CASSPGGQGQETQYF. DNA of the CDR3: TGTGCCAGCTCACCAGGGGGACAGGGCCAAGAGACCCAGTACTTC.